This is a list of T cell receptor beta chains from one sample in a study of blood T cell repertoires in COVID-19. TCRdb's copy holds only in-frame clones and misses some; the assay was immunoSEQ multiplex PCR. The table lists 150,000 to 200,000 clones, under 80% of them singletons. Sequencing was done on a sample of PBMCs or T cells enriched from blood (not recorded which). Receptor source: a woman aged 45-65 years with acute COVID-19. Each CDR3 is given with its conserved first and last residue.

CDR3aa: CASSFRRGLDTEAFF
j_gene: TRBJ1-1
v_gene: TRBV5-6

CDR3aa: CATSDVLSYNEQFF
j_gene: TRBJ2-1
v_gene: TRBV24-1

CDR3aa: CASIRGQGSSGYTF
j_gene: TRBJ1-2
v_gene: TRBV19

CDR3aa: CASSVAYGTARKETQYF
j_gene: TRBJ2-5
v_gene: TRBV9

CDR3aa: CASSTSPGNTEAFF
j_gene: TRBJ1-1
v_gene: TRBV5-1

CDR3aa: CASSLAGQGEGWNTEAFF
j_gene: TRBJ1-1
v_gene: TRBV11-2

CDR3aa: CASRDRGYGYTF
j_gene: TRBJ1-2
v_gene: TRBV3-1/TRBV3-2

CDR3aa: CASSQDRRGLTFYGYTF
j_gene: TRBJ1-2
v_gene: TRBV3-1/TRBV3-2

CDR3aa: CASRWTGKTEAFF
j_gene: TRBJ1-1
v_gene: TRBV12-3/TRBV12-4

CDR3aa: CASSQDLGGAGDQPQHF
j_gene: TRBJ1-5
v_gene: TRBV4-3

CDR3aa: CSAGDNYGYTF
j_gene: TRBJ1-2
v_gene: TRBV29-1

CDR3aa: CASSITGAGELFF
j_gene: TRBJ2-2
v_gene: TRBV19

CDR3aa: CASSPGTGGGQPQHF
j_gene: TRBJ1-5
v_gene: TRBV5-5

CDR3aa: CASSKGEFNYGYTF
j_gene: TRBJ1-2
v_gene: TRBV13

CDR3aa: CASSQDSGGNGYTF
j_gene: TRBJ1-2
v_gene: TRBV4-2

CDR3aa: CASSVGDSYGYTF
j_gene: TRBJ1-2
v_gene: TRBV9

CDR3aa: CASSFERLSPLF
j_gene: TRBJ2-1
v_gene: TRBV12-3/TRBV12-4

CDR3aa: CASSQGGQGAYQPQHF
j_gene: TRBJ1-5
v_gene: TRBV4-1

CDR3aa: CSVETGNTNQETQYF
j_gene: TRBJ2-5
v_gene: TRBV29-1

CDR3aa: CASSSTGVTVEKLFF
j_gene: TRBJ1-4
v_gene: TRBV19

CDR3aa: CASSLVHTAGDYTF
j_gene: TRBJ1-2
v_gene: TRBV7-2

CDR3aa: CASSRTGDGNTIYF
j_gene: TRBJ1-3
v_gene: TRBV19

CDR3aa: CASSSGEQFF
j_gene: TRBJ2-1
v_gene: TRBV21-1

CDR3aa: CASRLAGSSGTQYF
j_gene: TRBJ2-5
v_gene: TRBV28

CDR3aa: CASSYPTGPGEAFF
j_gene: TRBJ1-1
v_gene: TRBV6-5

CDR3aa: CASSLAGINQPQHF
j_gene: TRBJ1-5
v_gene: TRBV5-4

CDR3aa: CAISDLAYSGNTIYF
j_gene: TRBJ1-3
v_gene: TRBV10-3

CDR3aa: CATSPLASGRTGQETQYF
j_gene: TRBJ2-5
v_gene: TRBV19